One sample yielded the 2 T cell receptor beta chains listed below, sequenced in a study of radiation and T cells in renal cell carcinoma. The assay was immunoSEQ multiplex PCR, and TCRdb's table has in-frame clones only and misses some. The repertoire includes 150,000 to 160,000 clones, roughly 86% of them detected once, and 10% to 15% sits in the top ten. The sample's time point: blood 2 weeks post-SBRT. Stated treatment: 15 Gy SBRT to primary tumor, nephrectomy 4 weeks later. The source was blood, collected from a patient whose treatment included radiotherapy and nephrectomy. The receptors shown here come from a woman aged 45-59 years with renal cell carcinoma.

J is TRBJ2-5 and V is TRBV5-5; D is perhaps TRBD1 (6 bases). This CDR3 contains 15 residues. Per germline, CDR1 SGHKS and CDR2 YYEKEE (reference sequence). V was shortened by 4 bases and J by 3 bases, with 16 bases between the two germline ends. As DNA, the CDR3 is TGTGCCAGCAGCCAGGGCTGGGGGCTGGAAGAGACCCAGTACTTC. It specifies CASSQGWGLEETQYF. Full variable domain (rest looked up from reference TRBV5-5 and TRBJ2-5): DAGVTQSPTHLIKTRGQQVTLRCSPISGHKSVSWYQQVLGQGPQFIFQYYEKEERGRGNFPDRFSARQFPNYSSELNVNALLLGDSALYLCASSQGWGLEETQYFGPGTRLLVL.

The CDR3 nucleotides are TGCGCCAGCAGCTTGGCCATCGGGGGCTACTCCTACAATGAGCAGTTCTTC. It codes for CASSLAIGGYSYNEQFF. This chain joins TRBV5-1 and TRBJ2-1; D assignment may be TRBD1 or TRBD2 (6 bases each). Trimming took off 0 bases at V and 0 bases at J, with 13 bases between the two ends. This CDR3 is 17 amino acids long. Germline values: CDR1 SGHRS, CDR2 YFSETQ.